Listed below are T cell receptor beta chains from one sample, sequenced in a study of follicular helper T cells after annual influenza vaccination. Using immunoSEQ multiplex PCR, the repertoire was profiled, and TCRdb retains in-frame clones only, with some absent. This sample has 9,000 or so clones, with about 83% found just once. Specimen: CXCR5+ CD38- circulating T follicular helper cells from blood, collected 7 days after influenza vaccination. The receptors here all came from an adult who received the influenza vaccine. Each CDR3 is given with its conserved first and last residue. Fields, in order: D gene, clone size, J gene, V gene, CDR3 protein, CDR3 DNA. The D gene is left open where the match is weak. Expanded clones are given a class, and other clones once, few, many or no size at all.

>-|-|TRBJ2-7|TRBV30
CAWSAGMTYEQYF
TGTGCCTGGAGTGCGGGCATGACCTACGAGCAGTACTTC
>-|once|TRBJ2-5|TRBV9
CDSSPSGTSQETQYF
TGTGACAGCAGCCCAAGTGGAACATCCCAAGAGACCCAGTACTTC
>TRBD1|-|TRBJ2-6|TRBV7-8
CASSRSTQTGAGANVLTF
TGTGCCAGCAGCCGCTCAACCCAGACAGGGGCTGGGGCCAACGTCCTGACTTTC
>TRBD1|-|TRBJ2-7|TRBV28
CASSSPGQGPYEQYF
TGTGCCAGCAGTTCCCCGGGACAGGGCCCCTACGAGCAGTACTTC
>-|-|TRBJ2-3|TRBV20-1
CSATAEDTQYF
TGCAGTGCTACCGCCGAGGATACGCAGTATTTT
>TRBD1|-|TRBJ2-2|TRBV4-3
CASSYYRGSGELFF
TGCGCCAGCAGCTATTACAGGGGTTCCGGGGAGCTGTTTTTT
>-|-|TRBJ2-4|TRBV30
CAWSVRPGTGRNIQYF
TGTGCCTGGAGTGTACGGCCAGGGACGGGTCGGAACATTCAGTACTTC
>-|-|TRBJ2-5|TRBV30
CAWSGVKETQYF
TGTGCCTGGAGTGGCGTAAAAGAGACCCAGTACTTC
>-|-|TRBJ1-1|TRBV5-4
CASSQDPDRAGTEAFF
TGTGCCAGCAGCCAAGACCCAGACCGAGCGGGCACTGAAGCTTTCTTT
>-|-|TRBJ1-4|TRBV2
CASSEQGPNEKLFF
TGTGCCAGCAGTGAGCAGGGGCCTAATGAAAAACTGTTTTTT
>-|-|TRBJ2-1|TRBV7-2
CASSLEARNEQFF
TGTGCCAGCAGCTTAGAGGCGCGCAATGAGCAGTTCTTC
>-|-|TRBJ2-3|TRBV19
CASRPGPKASTDTQYF
TGTGCCAGTAGGCCCGGTCCTAAAGCTAGCACAGATACGCAGTATTTT
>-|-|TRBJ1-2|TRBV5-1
CASSLDTPAGVYGYTF
TGCGCCAGCAGCTTGGATACCCCGGCAGGGGTATATGGCTACACCTTC
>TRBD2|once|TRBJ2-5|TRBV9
CASSVAFTGGETQYF
TGTGCCAGCAGCGTAGCTTTCACGGGAGGAGAGACCCAGTACTTC
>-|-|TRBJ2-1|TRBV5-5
CASSFSVSEQFF
TGTGCCAGCAGCTTTTCGGTATCTGAGCAGTTCTTC
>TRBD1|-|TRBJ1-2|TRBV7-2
CASSPGTGVDYGYTF
TGTGCCAGCAGCCCCGGGACAGGGGTGGACTATGGCTACACCTTC
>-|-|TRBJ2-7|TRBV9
CASSPQYEQYF
TGTGCCAGCAGCCCCCAGTACGAGCAGTACTTC